These T cell receptor beta chains were read from a single sample in a study of OX40 agonist ivuxolimab in advanced cancers. Produced via immunoSEQ multiplex PCR; TCRdb's table is partial and in-frame only. The sample has about 37,000 clones; 70% to 90% are singletons. The sequenced sample was CD4+ or CD8+ T cells sorted from blood, obtained in a trial of the OX40 agonist ivuxolimab. The receptors come from an adult with an advanced solid tumor such as melanoma, head and neck, liver or kidney cancer. CDR3s include the opening cysteine and the closing phenylalanine or tryptophan. Fields, in order: clone size, J gene, D gene, V gene, CDR3 DNA, CDR3 protein. A D gene is named only where the DNA matches it firmly. Size is omitted from some rows. Given values are once, few, many or a class for expanded clones.

NA TRBJ2-1 NA TRBV10-1 TGCGCCAGCAGTGAGTCGATGGGGAATGAGCAGTTCTTC CASSESMGNEQFF
NA TRBJ1-2 TRBD1 TRBV19 TGTGCCAGTAGTACGCCGGGACAGACGTCTGGTTATGGCTACACCTTC CASSTPGQTSGYGYTF
NA TRBJ2-3 NA TRBV7-2 TGTGCCAGCAGCTTAGCTGCTTTTCCCAGAGATACGCAGTATTTT CASSLAAFPRDTQYF
once TRBJ2-7 NA TRBV29-1 TGCAGCGCCGGCGGCAGCTTAACCTACGAGCAGTACTTC CSAGGSLTYEQYF
NA TRBJ1-1 NA TRBV11-2 TGTGCCAGCAGCTTAGGTGGGGACCCTGAAGCTTTCTTT CASSLGGDPEAFF
once TRBJ2-4 NA TRBV7-3 TGTGCCAGCAGCACCTATACAGGGACTATTCAGTACTTC CASSTYTGTIQYF
NA TRBJ2-3 NA TRBV9 TGTGCCAGCAGCGTGTCGTTTGTGGGCACAGATACGCAGTATTTT CASSVSFVGTDTQYF
NA TRBJ1-4 NA TRBV11-1 TGTGCCAGCAGCCTCGATTTTGGGGCCGCTAATGAAAAACTGTTTTTT CASSLDFGAANEKLFF
once TRBJ1-1 NA TRBV19 TGTGCCAGTAGTACGGACAGTTACACTGAAGCTTTCTTT CASSTDSYTEAFF
NA TRBJ1-1 NA TRBV18 TGTGCCAGCTCAAAACCACCAACGCCGGGAGCTTTCTTT CASSKPPTPGAFF
NA TRBJ1-3 NA TRBV4-2 TGTGCCAGCAGCCAAACCGGCCACTCTGGAAACACCATATATTTT CASSQTGHSGNTIYF
NA TRBJ2-3 TRBD2 TRBV19 TGTGCCAGTAGTAACCAACCGGGACTAGCGGGAGGCACGCAGTATTTT CASSNQPGLAGGTQYF
NA TRBJ2-2 TRBD1 TRBV7-3 TGTGCCAGCGGCAGGGGGCAGGCCGGGGAGCTGTTTTTT CASGRGQAGELFF
NA TRBJ1-5 NA TRBV18 TGTGCCAGCTCACCCGCAGGGGGCAATCAGCCCCAGCATTTT CASSPAGGNQPQHF
once TRBJ2-7 NA TRBV6-5 TGTGCCAGCCGGTTTGCAGGGCAGAACTACGAGCAGTACTTC CASRFAGQNYEQYF
NA TRBJ1-6 TRBD1 TRBV18 TGTGCCAGCTCACCGGACAGGGGTATTTCACCCCTCCACTTT CASSPDRGISPLHF
NA TRBJ1-4 NA TRBV2 TGTGCCAGCACCCTCGGGACGGCAGCTAATGAAAAACTGTTTTTT CASTLGTAANEKLFF
once TRBJ2-5 NA TRBV10-1 TGCGCCAGCAGTGATTATAGGAGCGTGGAGACCCAGTACTTC CASSDYRSVETQYF
NA TRBJ2-5 NA TRBV5-1 TGCGCCAGCAGTCCGTGGGATTGGGAGACCCAGTACTTC CASSPWDWETQYF
once TRBJ2-7 NA TRBV11-3 TGTGCCAGCAGCCGGGACAACTCCTACGAGCAGTACTTC CASSRDNSYEQYF
NA TRBJ2-1 NA TRBV30 TGTGCCTGGTCGACCCTTATGTTGTATGAGCAGTTCTTC CAWSTLMLYEQFF
NA TRBJ1-2 NA TRBV19 TGTGCCACCCACGAAGGCGGATCTCGCGTGGACTATGGCTACACCTTC CATHEGGSRVDYGYTF
NA TRBJ2-5 NA TRBV6-5 TGTGCCAGCAGTTACTCGGGGGCGTCAGGAGAGACCCAGTACTTC CASSYSGASGETQYF
NA TRBJ2-5 TRBD2 TRBV13 TGTGCCAGCAGCCCAAGCGGGGCAAAGACCCAGTACTTC CASSPSGAKTQYF
few TRBJ1-5 TRBD1 TRBV28 TGTGCCAAAACGGGGGGACAGCACAATCAGCCCCAGCATTTT CAKTGGQHNQPQHF
NA TRBJ2-1 TRBD2 TRBV5-4 TGTGCCAGCAGCTTGAGACTAGCGGGAGCTGAGCAGTTCTTC CASSLRLAGAEQFF
few TRBJ1-5 TRBD1 TRBV30 TGTGCCTGGAGTCGACAGGGAGGGCAGCCCCAGCATTTT CAWSRQGGQPQHF
NA TRBJ1-1 NA TRBV7-9 TGTGCCAGCAGCGCCTCTCGTTCAGGGCTGAAGGGAAACACTGAAGCTTTCTTT CASSASRSGLKGNTEAFF
NA TRBJ1-4 TRBD1 TRBV27 TGTGCCAGCTCCTCCCGGGACAGGGGGCCCTGGGAGGAAAAACTGTTTTTT CASSSRDRGPWEEKLFF
NA TRBJ1-3 NA TRBV6-4 TGTGCCAGCAGTTACTACCCGGGCAGAGGAAACACCATATATTTT CASSYYPGRGNTIYF
NA TRBJ2-7 NA TRBV11-2 TGTGCCAGCAGCTCCTTCTACGAGCAGTACTTC CASSSFYEQYF
NA TRBJ2-2 NA TRBV4-1 TGCGCCAGCAGCCAAGCCCACTCGATAGCGTACACCGGGGAGCTGTTTTTT CASSQAHSIAYTGELFF
NA TRBJ2-3 NA TRBV2 TGTGCCAGCAGTGAGCGGGTGGAGTGGGGTGATACGCAGTATTTT CASSERVEWGDTQYF
NA TRBJ2-1 NA TRBV6-6 TGTGCCAGCAGTTACATGAATGAGCAGTTCTTC CASSYMNEQFF
NA TRBJ1-4 TRBD1 TRBV2 TGTGCCAGCAGTGAGGGACAGGGGAGTGAAAAACTGTTTTTT CASSEGQGSEKLFF